The T cell receptor beta chain under discussion was sequenced for a study of shared clonotypes between healthy human individuals. For sorted subsets, 200 ng DNA per replicate equaled about 27,000 T cell genomes. Some clones are missing from TCRdb's copy, which holds only in-frame ones; the method was immunoSEQ multiplex PCR. The profile covers about 610,000 clones, with about 96% appearing a single time and about 0.06% taken by the ten largest. In germline, CDR1 is GTSNPN, CDR2 SVGIG (reference sequence). This CDR3 contains 16 residues. V lost 4 bases and J lost 1; bases outside the gene matches: 10. General study findings and limits: Naive CD4 clonotype sharing across several donors was around 5%.

CD4+ cells underwent separation, giving CD45RA+ naive and CD45RA-negative memory subsets. About this clone: Its antigen is as yet unknown.

This rearrangement joins TRBV30 to TRBJ2-1; 7 bases match TRBD1. The sequenced sample consisted of naive CD4+ T cells sorted from blood. Subset of the sample: CD45RA+ positively selected. The sequence derives from a woman aged 30 to 39 in good health. CDR3 protein: CAWTATGVGSYNEQFF. In nucleotides, the CDR3 is TGTGCCTGGACCGCCACAGGGGTTGGGTCCTACAATGAGCAGTTCTTC. The full variable domain, with the rest looked up from reference TRBV30 and TRBJ2-1, is SQTIHQWPATLVQPVGSPLSLECTVEGTSNPNLYWYRQAAGRGLQLLFYSVGIGQISSEVPQNLSASRPQDRQFILSSKKLLLSDSGFYLCAWTATGVGSYNEQFFGPGTRLTVL.